Listed below are T cell receptor beta chains from one sample, sequenced in a study of blood T cell repertoires in COVID-19. Clones were sequenced by immunoSEQ multiplex PCR, and TCRdb holds only the in-frame ones, with some missing. The data contain about 240,000 clones, 81% of them seen just once; the ten biggest clones take up 6.5% to 9%. Sequenced sample: peripheral blood. Receptor source: an elderly woman with COVID-19, enrolled during active disease. Each CDR3 is given with its conserved first and last residue. A D gene is named only where the DNA matches it firmly. Only part of the rows carry a size: once, few, many, or a class if the clone is expanded.

J gene,V gene,D gene,clone size,CDR3 protein,CDR3 DNA
TRBJ2-7,TRBV7-2,-,-,CASSLAGRGYEQYF,TGTGCCAGCAGCTTAGCAGGGCGGGGCTACGAGCAGTACTTC
TRBJ1-1,TRBV2,-,-,CASKKEDLLNTEAFF,TGTGCCAGCAAGAAAGAGGATCTCCTGAACACTGAAGCTTTCTTT
TRBJ2-4,TRBV18,-,-,CASSPLIIQDTKNIQYF,TGTGCCAGCTCACCATTGATTATCCAGGACACCAAAAACATTCAGTACTTC
TRBJ1-4,TRBV5-6,TRBD1,once,CASSYSGTVEKLFF,TGTGCCAGCAGCTATTCCGGGACAGTAGAAAAACTGTTTTTT
TRBJ2-5,TRBV9,TRBD2,once,CASSPYSSGGAGETQYF,TGTGCCAGCAGCCCCTACTCGAGCGGGGGGGCCGGGGAGACCCAGTACTTC
TRBJ1-6,TRBV3-1/TRBV3-2,TRBD1,-,CASSQGGTASYNSPLHF,TGTGCCAGCAGCCAAGGGGGGACAGCCTCCTATAATTCACCCCTCCACTTT
TRBJ2-2,TRBV5-4,TRBD2,-,CASSFREGNTGELFF,TGTGCCAGCAGCTTTAGGGAGGGAAACACCGGGGAGCTGTTTTTT
TRBJ1-4,TRBV18,-,-,CASSQSAGAGEKLFF,TGTGCCAGCTCACAATCGGCGGGGGCAGGGGAAAAACTGTTTTTT
TRBJ2-4,TRBV4-1,TRBD1,-,CASSQAAAGTGEENIQYF,TGCGCCAGCAGCCAAGCGGCGGCCGGGACAGGGGAGGAAAACATTCAGTACTTC
TRBJ1-5,TRBV28,-,once,CASSSYQPQHF,TGTGCCAGCAGTTCTTATCAGCCCCAGCATTTT
TRBJ1-6,TRBV10-1,-,-,CASSESRGNNSPLHF,TGCGCCAGCAGTGAGTCAAGGGGGAATAATTCACCCCTCCACTTT
TRBJ2-7,TRBV7-2,TRBD2,-,CASSSRAGYYEQYF,TGTGCCAGCAGCTCCAGAGCGGGGTATTACGAGCAGTACTTC
TRBJ2-5,TRBV9,-,-,CASSRGIGKETQYF,TGTGCCAGCAGCCGGGGGATTGGCAAAGAGACCCAGTACTTC
TRBJ1-2,TRBV3-1/TRBV3-2,-,-,CASSHYGGGNYGYTF,TGTGCCAGCAGCCACTATGGGGGCGGGAACTATGGCTACACCTTC
TRBJ1-3,TRBV29-1,-,-,CSLPLIYF,TGCAGCCTACCCTTAATATATTTT
TRBJ2-7,TRBV30,TRBD2,-,CAWSRREGIHF,TGTGCCTGGAGTCGAAGGGAGGGGATACACTTC
TRBJ2-2,TRBV30,TRBD2,-,CAWSGTRSGELFF,TGTGCCTGGAGCGGGACTAGATCCGGGGAGCTGTTTTTT
TRBJ2-3,TRBV27,TRBD1,-,CASRQGARTDTQYF,TGTGCCAGCAGGCAGGGGGCGAGGACAGATACGCAGTATTTT
TRBJ1-2,TRBV19,-,-,CASTRRGRSRYGYTF,TGTGCCAGTACTAGGAGGGGACGGTCTCGCTATGGCTACACCTTC
TRBJ1-2,TRBV6-5,TRBD1,once,CASRRQGARGYTF,TGTGCCAGCAGGCGACAGGGGGCGAGGGGCTACACCTTC
TRBJ2-3,TRBV2,-,few,CASTVRYTDTQYF,TGTGCCAGCACGGTGCGGTACACAGATACGCAGTATTTT
TRBJ2-3,TRBV18,-,-,CASSPSDNTQYF,TGTGCCAGCTCACCAAGCGATAATACGCAGTATTTT
TRBJ1-1,TRBV19,-,-,CASSIAGTIINTEAFF,TGTGCCAGTAGTATAGCGGGGACAATCATTAACACTGAAGCTTTCTTT
TRBJ1-1,TRBV29-1,TRBD1,-,CSVGTGYTEAFF,TGCAGCGTTGGGACAGGGTACACTGAAGCTTTCTTT
TRBJ1-1,TRBV7-8,TRBD1,-,CASRRQGNTEAFF,TGTGCCAGCAGGCGACAGGGGAACACTGAAGCTTTCTTT
TRBJ1-5,TRBV15,-,-,CATSSIKDTAVNQPQHF,TGTGCCACCAGCTCCATTAAGGACACCGCCGTCAATCAGCCCCAGCATTTT
TRBJ2-2,TRBV5-5,-,-,CASSPHGQTNTGELFF,TGTGCCAGCAGCCCCCATGGACAGACAAACACCGGGGAGCTGTTTTTT
TRBJ2-5,TRBV5-4,-,-,CASSSDSETQYF,TGTGCCAGCAGCTCCGACTCGGAGACCCAGTACTTC
TRBJ1-6,TRBV12-3/TRBV12-4,-,-,CATGYNSPLHF,TGTGCCACAGGTTATAATTCACCCCTCCACTTT
TRBJ1-6,TRBV18,-,once,CASSEISGDSPLHF,TGTGCCAGCTCAGAAATTTCGGGGGATTCACCCCTCCACTTT
TRBJ2-6,TRBV2,TRBD1,-,CASTLTGGSGANVLTF,TGTGCCAGCACCCTGACAGGGGGCTCAGGGGCCAACGTCCTGACTTTC
TRBJ1-2,TRBV7-2,-,-,CASSLGPDGYTF,TGTGCCAGCAGCTTAGGGCCCGATGGCTACACCTTC
TRBJ2-1,TRBV2,TRBD2,-,CASSEGLAGEVSRNEQFF,TGTGCCAGCAGTGAGGGACTAGCGGGAGAGGTTAGTAGGAATGAGCAGTTCTTC
TRBJ2-2,TRBV7-3,TRBD2,-,CASSLGLAENTGELFF,TGTGCCAGCAGCTTGGGACTAGCGGAGAACACCGGGGAGCTGTTTTTT
TRBJ1-5,TRBV19,-,-,CASTRQAGRQPQHF,TGTGCCAGTACCCGACAGGCCGGGCGTCAGCCCCAGCATTTT